Given below is one T cell receptor (beta chain) in context. This sample stems from a study of cytomegalovirus exposure and HLA in healthy donors. It was with 60 Vbeta and 13 Jbeta primers that the PCR ran. TCRdb's table, derived via immunoSEQ multiplex PCR, lists solely in-frame clones and lacks some. Among over 150,000 clones, about 63% were seen once, and the ten largest hold about 3%. This TCR derives from a woman in her thirties or forties in good health and CMV-seropositive. Input material: PBMCs.

CDR3 sequence reads: CASSLKPRTDTQYF. The CDR3 coding sequence is TGTGCCAGCAGCTTAAAGCCTCGCACAGATACGCAGTATTTT. The chain employs TRBV7-2 and TRBJ2-3; D is uncertain. CDR3 length equals 14 residues. CDR1 is SGHTA and CDR2 is FQGNSA in the germline V gene. Trimming stripped 2 bases from V and 1 base from J, with 7 bases between.